The entry below gives a single T cell receptor beta chain sequence along with its context. This clone's antigen is unknown. Base qualities are not recorded, but no much larger clone differs from it by a single base. The data derive from a study of shared clonotypes between healthy human individuals (dated by TCRdb to the early 2020s). Concerning the study at large: Three men and a couple of women, aged 18 to 49 years, made up the cohort. Different laboratories and diverse techniques were used to prepare libraries and sequence TCR repertoires, to increase sequencing depth and limit assay-specific biases. Between about 0.85 and 9.5 billion PBMCs per donor were obtained by leukapheresis. To estimate repertoire size and how much clonotype sharing occurs between individuals, the study deeply sequenced the blood TCR repertoires of 5 or 6 healthy adults. For each donor, CD4 naive and CD4 memory were each given three plates, CD8 naive was given two plates, and CD8 memory was given one plate. Overall study outcomes, separate from this receptor: Pairwise subsampling indicated that sequencing depth was expected to affect the degree of clonotype sharing among donors. Approximately 5% of naive CD4, 3.5% of naive CD8, around 2.3% of memory CD4, and more than 0.35% of memory CD8 clonotypes were shared across a few donors. Only blood was sampled, and tissue TCR repertoires likely differ from those in blood. Naive subsets generally had larger estimated clonotype richness than memory subsets. Clonotypes shared by all four sorted-subset donors showed higher generation probabilities than non-shared clonotypes. The genetic and exposure-history diversity represented was limited by the small number of donors. Even with the large sequencing depth, rarefaction of the sorted-subset datasets indicated that sequencing was incomplete.

TCR CDR3 regions were amplified from genomic DNA by multiplex PCR using the deep immunoSEQ assay. Extracted genomic DNA from each cell subset was distributed evenly across all wells of several immunoSEQ 96-well plates, and each plate was treated as a replicate. Each replicate PCR for sorted subsets received roughly 0.2 ug genomic DNA, equal to roughly 29,000 T cell genomes. Purified libraries were quantified with a Qubit 3.0 fluorometer, sized on a Bioanalyzer 2100, and re-quantified with the KAPA Library Quantification kit. Each immunoSEQ 96-well plate was sequenced on its own single-read 150-cycle Illumina NextSeq 550 flow cell. The authors' pipeline ran thus. Because the immunoSEQ output included only junctional sequences and no quality scores, the filtering could not be the same as the filtering used for full-length reads. Sequences were annotated with PyIR, a Python wrapper for IgBLAST v1.9, using IMGT germline references to assign V/J genes and CDR3. Reads were filtered out if the reads had weak V/J assignments (E-value above 1e-6), no CDR3, stop codons, out-of-frame junctions, or ambiguous translated residues. V3J clonotypes were defined as sequences sharing an identical inferred V gene, J gene, and CDR3 amino acid sequence. Percentage overlap between repertoires was computed as shared unique clonotypes divided by the size of the smaller repertoire. Richness of each repertoire was evaluated using RTK rarefaction, the Chao1 estimator, and Recon v2.1 estimates of unobserved clonotypes. For all TCRbeta clonotypes obtained by the gDNA method from a handful of donors, generation probabilities were computed with OLGA. What TCRdb holds here is the immuneACCESS table cut down to in-frame rearrangements. Part of the clones is not present; checked against another copy, under half of the missing clones reflect an unresolved V gene, and the others are unexplained. V and J calls and clone size are those listed in that table; D and trimming were worked out from the DNA. The sample table shows just over 2,000,000 clones, and about 95% are seen once. The ten largest clones add up to about 1.1% of the sample.

CD8 naive samples were obtained by positive selection for CCR7 among CD45RO-negative cells, yielding a CD45RA+CCR7+ population from which TemRA cells were excluded. Donors were healthy HIV-negative adults with no recently reported acute infections or vaccinations. All donors were Caucasian adults living in Nashville, Tennessee, USA. After blood collection by leukapheresis, PBMCs were isolated using Ficoll-Histopaque density gradient centrifugation and then cryopreserved in the vapor phase of liquid nitrogen. Analytical flow cytometry was used to check the purity and quantity of each magnetically sorted T cell population. Genomic DNA was isolated from each sorted fraction and quantified by UV absorbance on a Nanodrop 2000c. V is pared back by 0 bases and J by 0 bases, with 9 bases lying between the germline termini. The CDR3, cysteine through phenylalanine, is 15 amino acids long. Left in the record is the CDR3 DNA by itself, 45 bases read in frame from the first base. The germline V gene encodes CDR1 GTSNPN and CDR2 SVGIG (reference sequence).

The sequencing sample was made of naive CD8+ T cells sorted from blood. The cell subset or site label here, explained by the study, means: CD45RA+CCR7+. This sequence was found in a man younger than 30 in good health. The V and J segments used are TRBV30 and TRBJ1-3; the D gene cannot be named for sure. The CDR3 region: CAWSVDGNSGNTIYF. The DNA reads TGTGCCTGGAGTGTGGACGGCAACTCTGGAAACACCATATATTTT.